The next 26 T cell receptor beta chains were all read from a single sample in a study of human T cells and chemical hapten exposure. TCRdb independently ran MiXCR on the RACE reads; one entry per CDR3 protein. The sample lists 250,000 or so distinct CDR3 sequences; about 8.1% were seen once. This sample's time point: pre-sensitization, week 0. Treatment given: therapeutic diphenylcyclopropenone sensitization with weekly scalp DPC. This sample comprised whole blood, obtained in connection with sensitization to the hapten diphenylcyclopropenone (DPC). These receptors came from a woman between 40 and 50 years old with alopecia areata. Some clones in this sample may be carry-over from other donors' samples.

This chain connects TRBV7-9 to TRBJ1-2; 7 bases match TRBD1. J lost 3 bases, V lost 5 bases, and 6 bases had no gene match. Germline V CDR1 and CDR2: SEHNR, FQNEAQ (reference sequence). This CDR3 comprises 14 residues. The CDR3 sequence is CASSQNDRDYGYTF. CDR3 bases: TGTGCCAGCAGCCAAAACGACAGGGACTATGGCTACACCTTC.

This rearrangement joins TRBV14 to TRBJ1-1; TRBD1 is a possible D gene (5 bases). The CDR3 runs 13 residues. Germline V CDR1 and CDR2: SGHDN, FVKESK. V dropped 5 bases and J dropped 4 bases, with 11 bases sitting between them. CDR3 loop: CASSFHGGTEAFF. The CDR3 bases are TGTGCCAGCAGCTTCCACGGGGGCACTGAAGCTTTCTTT.

This clonotype was counted ten times or more. This chain links TRBV4-1 with TRBJ2-3; TRBD2 matches 9 bases. Unmatched junction bases numbered 4, after V lost 2 bases and J lost 1 base. Germline-derived CDR1 and CDR2 are MGHRA and YSYEKL. The CDR3 covers 16 residues. CDR3 sequence: CASSQSVAGGTDTQYF. In DNA form, the CDR3 reads TGCGCCAGCAGCCAATCGGTAGCGGGGGGCACAGATACGCAGTATTTT.

V is TRBV6-5 and J is TRBJ1-2; D possibly corresponds to TRBD1 (5 bases). Germline V gene sequence: CDR1 MNHEY, CDR2 SVGAGI. CDR3 size: 14 residues. Trimming removed 6 bases from V and 4 bases from J, with 15 bases in between. This CDR3 reads CASSPISGGYGYTF. DNA for the CDR3: TGTGCCAGCAGCCCAATCTCTGGGGGCTATGGCTACACCTTC.

This clonotype was picked up a small number of times. J is TRBJ1-6 and V is TRBV9, with TRBD1 as a possible D gene (6 bases). Trimming stripped 0 bases from V and 4 bases from J, with 14 bases between. Germline values: CDR1 SGDLS, CDR2 YYNGEE. The CDR3 contains 17 residues. In DNA form, the CDR3 reads TGTGCCAGCAGCGTAGTAGGAGGGACACGGTATAATTCACCCCTCCACTTT. Its translation: CASSVVGGTRYNSPLHF.

This clonotype appeared many times. The J gene is TRBJ2-1, the V gene TRBV28; no firm D call. CDR1 MDHEN and CDR2 SYDVKM come from the germline V gene. V lost 2 bases to trimming and J lost 6 bases, with 11 bases between them. CDR3 size: 14 residues. The DNA for the CDR3 is TGTGCCAGCAGTTTACGTTTCCAAACCAATGAGCAGTTCTTC. This sequence encodes CASSLRFQTNEQFF.

The chain recombines TRBV9 with TRBJ1-2; possible D gene TRBD1, 6 bases. V was cut by 4 bases and J by 4 bases, with 17 bases left in between. Per germline, CDR1 SGDLS and CDR2 YYNGEE. The CDR3 sequence is 15 residues long. CDR3 coding DNA: TGTGCCAGCAGCACCACAGGGAAAGGTGGCTATGGCTACACCTTC. Amino acid sequence: CASSTTGKGGYGYTF.

This clonotype has ten or more counts. The V call is TRBV29-1, the J call TRBJ2-5, with 7 nucleotides matching TRBD2. The CDR3 length is 14 residues. Trimming removed 4 bases from V and 0 bases from J; junction bases left unmatched: 5. CDR1 and CDR2 from the germline V gene are SQVTM and ANQGSEA. As DNA, the CDR3 is TGCAGCGTTGCGGGGACTACGTACCAAGAGACCCAGTACTTC. It codes for CSVAGTTYQETQYF.

This chain joins TRBV7-2 and TRBJ2-2; 15 bases fit TRBD2. The junction had 3 bases not matched to a gene; V was cut back by 1 base and J by 3 bases. The germline CDR1 and CDR2 sequences are SGHTA and FQGNSA. The CDR3 consists of 18 residues. The CDR3 DNA sequence: TGTGCCAGCAGCTTAGTTGGGACTAGCGGGAGGTACACCGGGGAGCTGTTTTTT. Translating it yields CASSLVGTSGRYTGELFF.

This rearrangement joins TRBV7-9 to TRBJ1-4; a weak D match, TRBD1 (6 bases). Trimming cost V 4 bases and J 10 bases, with 16 bases left between them. CDR3 size: 14 residues. Germline lookup yields CDR1 SEHNR and CDR2 FQNEAQ (reference sequence). CDR3 DNA sequence: TGTGCCAGCAGCTCGACGGGGGGCCCTGGAAAACTGTTTTTT. Translation: CASSSTGGPGKLFF.

This clonotype was recorded a few times. The chain joins TRBV6-2 or TRBV6-3 to TRBJ2-1; maybe TRBD1 (5 bases). The germline V and J ends were trimmed by 7 bases and 7 bases, with 14 bases remaining between them. This CDR3 region has 13 residues. The germline gives CDR1 MNHEY, CDR2 SVGEGT. CDR3 in amino acids: CASTPRARNEQFF. The CDR3 bases are TGTGCCAGCACTCCCAGGGCGCGGAATGAGCAGTTCTTC.

The table lists this clonotype with a few counts. The rearrangement uses TRBV2 and TRBJ1-1, with unresolved D. Germline V lookup: CDR1 SNHLY, CDR2 FYNNEI. Trimming shortened V by 5 bases and J by 4 bases, and 8 bases separated the two germline ends. The CDR3 has 12 residues. The CDR3, as DNA: TGTGCCAGCAGTATGTGGGGCACTGAAGCTTTCTTT. This translates into CASSMWGTEAFF.

The V call is TRBV5-1, the J call TRBJ2-2; tentatively, D is TRBD1 (5 bases). V was cut by 2 bases and J by 1 base, with 9 bases left in between. Germline loops: CDR1 SGHRS, CDR2 YFSETQ. The CDR3 has 15 residues. The chain's CDR3 is CASSFSQGNTGELFF. The CDR3 nucleotides read TGCGCCAGCAGCTTCAGTCAGGGGAACACCGGGGAGCTGTTTTTT. The variable domain in full, completed from reference TRBV5-1 and TRBJ2-2, reads KAGVTQTPRYLIKTRGQQVTLSCSPISGHRSVSWYQQTPGQGLQFLFEYFSETQRNKGNFPGRFSGRQFSNSRSEMNVSTLELGDSALYLCASSFSQGNTGELFFGEGSRLTVL.

This clonotype has more than one count but fewer than ten. V is TRBV12-3 or TRBV12-4 and J is TRBJ2-1; D is unclear. V lost 2 bases and J lost 6, with 8 bases in between. The CDR3 covers 13 residues. The CDR3 is CASSLRAANEQFF. In DNA, the CDR3 is TGTGCCAGCAGTTTAAGGGCGGCCAATGAGCAGTTCTTC.

This clonotype came up a few times. The chain recombines TRBV12-3 or TRBV12-4 with TRBJ2-1; 9 nucleotides line up with TRBD2. The ends lost 6 bases at V and 15 bases at J; junction bases unmatched: 12. The CDR3 sequence is 13 residues long. CDR3 in DNA: TGTGCCAGCAGCTTGGAAGCGGGAGGTCTTCTGTTCTTC. It specifies CASSLEAGGLLFF.

The V call is TRBV7-9, the J call TRBJ2-1; tentative D call: TRBD2 (5 bases). The CDR3 consists of 14 residues. Per the germline V gene, CDR1 is SEHNR and CDR2 is FQNEAQ (reference sequence). V was pared by 5 bases and J by 4 bases, with 12 bases between. Here the CDR3 reads CASSKRGPYNEQFF. CDR3 bases: TGTGCCAGCAGCAAGAGAGGGCCATACAATGAGCAGTTCTTC.

The chain couples TRBV7-2 to TRBJ1-4; no definite D call. This CDR3 contains 15 residues. V lost 1 base, J lost 7 bases, and 13 bases lay in between. Germline V gives CDR1 SGHTA, CDR2 FQGNSA. DNA for the CDR3: TGTGCCAGCAGCTTAGGAGGGTTAGCTGCTGAAAAACTGTTTTTT. The encoded protein is CASSLGGLAAEKLFF.

This clonotype has a count of ten or more. DNA for the CDR3: TGTGCCTGGAGTGTACTCGCCGCAGATACGCAGTATTTT. Translation: CAWSVLAADTQYF. The gene calls are TRBV30 and TRBJ2-3; D unclear. V was pared by 0 bases and J by 4 bases, with 8 bases between. The CDR3 spans 13 residues. Germline V gene sequence: CDR1 GTSNPN, CDR2 SVGIG (reference sequence). The full variable domain, completed using reference TRBV30 and TRBJ2-3, is SQTIHQWPATLVQPVGSPLSLECTVEGTSNPNLYWYRQAAGRGLQLLFYSVGIGQISSEVPQNLSASRPQDRQFILSSKKLLLSDSGFYLCAWSVLAADTQYFGPGTRLTVL.

This clonotype was detected a few times. V gene TRBV12-5 combines with J gene TRBJ1-1; 7 positions agree with TRBD1. Germline-derived CDR1 and CDR2 are LGHNT and FRNRAP. The CDR3 contains 15 residues. The J segment lost 3 bases and the V segment lost 0 bases, leaving 4 bases of the junction unmatched. CDR3 region: CASGLVQGGHTEAFF. Here the CDR3 DNA reads TGTGCTAGTGGTTTGGTACAAGGGGGCCACACTGAAGCTTTCTTT.

There are a few counts of this clonotype. This chain links TRBV11-3 with TRBJ2-1; TRBD2 aligns across 11 bases. V lost 5 bases and J lost 9; bases outside the gene matches: 6. Germline V gives CDR1 SGHNT, CDR2 YENEEA. CDR3 length equals 14 residues. The CDR3 sequence: CASSLAGGLGEQFF. CDR3 in DNA: TGTGCCAGCAGCCTAGCGGGAGGCTTGGGTGAGCAGTTCTTC. The full variable domain, completed using reference TRBV11-3 and TRBJ2-1, is EAGVVQSPRYKIIEKKQPVAFWCNPISGHNTLYWYLQNLGQGPELLIRYENEEAVDDSQLPKDRFSAERLKGVDSTLKIQPAELGDSAVYLCASSLAGGLGEQFFGPGTRLTVL.

The J gene is TRBJ1-3, the V gene TRBV6-6; no definite D call. Germline V gene sequence: CDR1 MNHNY, CDR2 SVGAGI (reference sequence). This CDR3 spans 14 amino acids. Trimming took 6 bases from V and 1 from J, leaving 10 bases between them. The CDR3 DNA sequence: TGTGCCAGCAGCTGGACGGCGTCTGGAAACACCATATATTTT. Amino acids: CASSWTASGNTIYF.

This clonotype appeared a few times. V gene TRBV2 combines with J gene TRBJ1-5; D is ambiguous. CDR1 is SNHLY and CDR2 is FYNNEI in the germline V gene. With 3 bases removed from V and 5 bases from J, the gap between germline ends came to 8 bases. The CDR3 loop spans 13 amino acids. The CDR3 DNA sequence: TGTGCCAGCAGTGATGAGGGAGATCAGCCCCAGCATTTT. Its translation: CASSDEGDQPQHF.

This chain connects TRBV9 to TRBJ2-2; the D gene is possibly TRBD2 (5 bases). CDR3 length: 16 residues. Germline loops: CDR1 SGDLS, CDR2 YYNGEE. Trimming took off 0 bases at V and 4 bases at J, with 13 bases between the two ends. The CDR3 bases are TGTGCCAGCAGCGTAGCCCCCTCGGCGGGCACCGGGGAGCTGTTTTTT. Protein sequence: CASSVAPSAGTGELFF. The entire variable domain, with the rest obtained from reference TRBV9 and TRBJ2-2, is as follows: DSGVTQTPKHLITATGQRVTLRCSPRSGDLSVYWYQQSLDQGLQFLIQYYNGEERAKGNILERFSAQQFPDLHSELNLSSLELGDSALYFCASSVAPSAGTGELFFGEGSRLTVL.

V is TRBV25-1 and J is TRBJ2-2; 10 bases map to TRBD2. J was trimmed by 1 base and V by 10 bases; bases with no gene match: 3. The germline V gene encodes CDR1 MGHDK and CDR2 SYGVNS. The CDR3 has 14 amino acids. The CDR3 region has the DNA TGTGCCACCGGGACTAGCGTGAACACCGGGGAGCTGTTTTTT. Its protein product is CATGTSVNTGELFF.

The chain uses TRBV6-1 and TRBJ2-5; D gene unclear. CDR3 length equals 13 residues. CDR1 and CDR2 (germline): MNHNS, SASEGT. With 8 bases removed from V and 5 bases from J, the gap between germline ends came to 15 bases. The CDR3 sequence is CASLDLVIETQYF. In nucleotides, the CDR3 is TGTGCCAGCTTAGACCTAGTAATCGAGACCCAGTACTTC.

This clonotype was counted at least ten times. The chain joins TRBV24-1 to TRBJ2-1; 8 nucleotides line up with TRBD1. CDR3 size: 13 residues. J was trimmed by 9 bases and V by 7 bases; bases with no gene match: 7. CDR1 is KGHDR, CDR2 SFDVKD, per germline. The CDR3 region is CATRADRGGEQFF. The DNA of the CDR3 is TGTGCCACCAGGGCTGACAGGGGCGGTGAGCAGTTCTTC.